Each of the 10 T cell receptor beta chains below was sequenced from the same sample in a study of human T cells and chemical hapten exposure. A single record per CDR3 protein comes from TCRdb applying MiXCR to the RACE reads. The sample comprises roughly 100,000 distinct CDR3 sequences, about 8.8% of which are singletons, and 2.9% rests with the top ten. Time point: healthy volunteer bleed at 2 weeks. RNA extraction used unfractionated whole blood as the source of total RNA. The source material was whole blood. These receptors came from a female donor in good health. Some clones in this sample may be carry-over from other donors' samples.

This clonotype has more than one count but fewer than ten. This rearrangement joins TRBV12-3 or TRBV12-4 to TRBJ1-1; no definite D call. The CDR3 is 20 amino acids. V was pared by 2 bases and J by 4 bases, with 29 bases between. The CDR3 sequence: CASSLKDLLGRSWTATEAFF. In DNA form, the CDR3 reads TGTGCCAGCAGTTTAAAGGATCTTTTAGGCAGGAGCTGGACGGCCACTGAAGCTTTCTTT.

There are a few counts of this clonotype. The chain recombines TRBV28 with TRBJ2-7; D may correspond to TRBD1 or TRBD2 (6 bases each). Germline V CDR1 and CDR2: MDHEN, SYDVKM. The V and J ends lost 4 bases and 7 bases respectively, with 17 bases between them. CDR3 length: 14 amino acids. CDR3 bases: TGTGCCAGCAGTTCCCCCCGGGGGCGACGGGAGCAGTACTTC. Translating it yields CASSSPRGRREQYF.

This clonotype was found a few times. The J gene is TRBJ1-5, the V gene TRBV28; 8 bases fit TRBD1. The CDR3 spans 16 residues. V shed 5 bases, J shed 7 bases, and the junction held 13 bases outside the gene matches. The germline gives CDR1 MDHEN, CDR2 SYDVKM. This CDR3 reads CASSPIGQGQRQPQHF. The CDR3 coding sequence is TGTGCCAGCAGTCCCATTGGACAGGGTCAGCGACAGCCCCAGCATTTT.

This clonotype was picked up a small number of times. This chain uses TRBV20-1 with TRBJ2-1; D might be TRBD1 (5 bases). Trimming removed 6 bases at V and 9 bases at J, with 12 bases between. Germline CDR1 DFQATT, CDR2 SNEGSKA (reference sequence). The CDR3 has 11 residues. The CDR3 loop reads CSAKDIGEQFF. The CDR3, as DNA: TGCAGTGCCAAGGACATTGGTGAGCAGTTCTTC.

CDR3 protein: CASSLGWAGGIQETQYF. The CDR3, as DNA: TGTGCCAGCAGCCTAGGCTGGGCAGGGGGCATCCAAGAGACCCAGTACTTC. The rearrangement uses TRBV28 and TRBJ2-5; TRBD1 matches at 8 bases. Trimming at V came to 6 bases and at J to 1 base, leaving 13 bases not matched to a gene. The germline gives CDR1 MDHEN, CDR2 SYDVKM. This CDR3 is built from 17 residues.

This sequence joins TRBV7-2 and TRBJ2-1; 9 positions agree with TRBD1. The germline V gene has CDR1 SGHTA and CDR2 FQGNSA. Trimming took 4 bases from V and 1 from J; bases not matched to a gene: 2. The CDR3 sequence is 15 residues long. The CDR3 spells CASSYGQGSYNEQFF. The CDR3 DNA reads as TGTGCCAGCAGCTACGGACAGGGGTCCTACAATGAGCAGTTCTTC.

This clonotype was recorded many times. The chain uses TRBV25-1 and TRBJ2-7; 12 positions agree with TRBD1. V lost 2 bases and J lost 4; bases outside the gene matches: 3. The CDR3 contains 15 residues. The germline gives CDR1 MGHDK, CDR2 SYGVNS. The DNA of the CDR3 is TGTGCCAGCAGTGAAGGGACAGGGGGCGTGTACGAGCAGTACTTC. Translation gives CASSEGTGGVYEQYF.

The chain links TRBV2 to TRBJ1-4, with D tentatively TRBD1 (5 bases). The CDR3 totals 14 residues. The V end was cut by 5 bases, the J end by 7 bases, with 14 bases between. Per germline, CDR1 SNHLY and CDR2 FYNNEI. CDR3 bases: TGTGCCAGCAGTATTCAGGGTATTGGTGAAAAACTGTTTTTT. Translating it yields CASSIQGIGEKLFF.

This clonotype was detected many times. The rearrangement links TRBV12-3 or TRBV12-4 to TRBJ1-5, with TRBD1 matching 8 bases. There are 14 residues in the CDR3. The J segment lost 5 bases and the V segment lost 5 bases, leaving 5 bases of the junction unmatched. The CDR3 loop is CASSHMTGDQPQHF. Here the CDR3 DNA reads TGTGCCAGCAGTCATATGACAGGGGATCAGCCCCAGCATTTT.

This clonotype showed up just a few times. In nucleotides, the CDR3 is TGTGCCAGCAATACTAACTCTGGAAACACCATATATTTT. Translation gives CASNTNSGNTIYF. This chain links TRBV2 with TRBJ1-3, with D unresolved. V was pared by 7 bases and J by 0 bases, with 7 bases between. This CDR3 spans 13 amino acids. Germline CDR1 SNHLY, CDR2 FYNNEI. Full variable domain (missing parts from reference TRBV2 and TRBJ1-3): EPEVTQTPSHQVTQMGQEVILRCVPISNHLYFYWYRQILGQKVEFLVSFYNNEISEKSEIFDDQFSVERPDGSNFTLKIRSTKLEDSAMYFCASNTNSGNTIYFGEGSWLTVV.